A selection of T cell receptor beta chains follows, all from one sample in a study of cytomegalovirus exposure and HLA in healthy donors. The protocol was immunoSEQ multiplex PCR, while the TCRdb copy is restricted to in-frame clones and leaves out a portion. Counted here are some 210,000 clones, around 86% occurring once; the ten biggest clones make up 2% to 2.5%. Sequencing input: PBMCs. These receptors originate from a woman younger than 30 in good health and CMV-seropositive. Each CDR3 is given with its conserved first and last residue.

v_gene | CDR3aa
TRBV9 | CASSVGGGTNEQFF
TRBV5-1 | CASSLGGPSSYEQYF
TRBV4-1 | CASSQVGLAGDNEQFF
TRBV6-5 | CASSGQSANYGYTF
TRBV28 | CASSSGNEQFF
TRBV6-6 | CASSYTLSGEQFF
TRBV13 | CASSLAQGSYEQYF
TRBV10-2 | CASSDLWAGGTSYEQYF
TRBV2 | CASNPPGLAGYTDTQYF
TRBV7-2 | CASSLDAGAVLDEQFF
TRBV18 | CASSPLLAGGLGEQYF
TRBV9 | CASSVGVARGQPQHF
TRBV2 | CASSARTSPTDTQYF
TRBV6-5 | CASRTGTGRAGQYF
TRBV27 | CASRASSYEQYF
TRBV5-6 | CASSLGLAGIVQFF